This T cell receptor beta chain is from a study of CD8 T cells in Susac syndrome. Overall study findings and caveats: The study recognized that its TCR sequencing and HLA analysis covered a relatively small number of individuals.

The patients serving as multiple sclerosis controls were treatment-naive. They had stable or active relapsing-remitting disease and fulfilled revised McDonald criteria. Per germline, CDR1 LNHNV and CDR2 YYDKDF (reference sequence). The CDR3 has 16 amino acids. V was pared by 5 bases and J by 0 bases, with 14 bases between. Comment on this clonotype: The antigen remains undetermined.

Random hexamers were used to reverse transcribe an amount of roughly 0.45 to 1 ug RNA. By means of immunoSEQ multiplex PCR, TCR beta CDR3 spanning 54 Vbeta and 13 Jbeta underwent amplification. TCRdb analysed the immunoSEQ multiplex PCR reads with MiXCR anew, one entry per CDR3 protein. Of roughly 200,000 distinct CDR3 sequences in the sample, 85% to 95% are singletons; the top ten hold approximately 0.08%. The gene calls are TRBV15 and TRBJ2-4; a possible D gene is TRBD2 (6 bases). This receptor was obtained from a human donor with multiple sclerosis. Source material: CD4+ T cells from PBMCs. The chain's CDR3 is CATSGGSQLAKNIQYF. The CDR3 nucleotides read TGTGCCACCAGCGGGGGGTCACAGCTAGCCAAAAACATTCAGTACTTC.